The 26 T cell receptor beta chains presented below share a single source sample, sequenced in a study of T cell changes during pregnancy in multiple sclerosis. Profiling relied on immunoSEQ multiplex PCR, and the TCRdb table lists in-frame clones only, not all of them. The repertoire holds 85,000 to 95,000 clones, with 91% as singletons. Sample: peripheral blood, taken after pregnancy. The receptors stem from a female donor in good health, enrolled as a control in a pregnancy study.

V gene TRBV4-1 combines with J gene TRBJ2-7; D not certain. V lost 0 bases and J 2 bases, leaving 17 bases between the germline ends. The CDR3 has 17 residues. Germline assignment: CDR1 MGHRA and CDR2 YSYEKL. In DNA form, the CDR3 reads TGCGCCAGCAGCCAAGATCACCCCTGGGCGACCCCCTACGAGCAGTACTTC. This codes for CASSQDHPWATPYEQYF.

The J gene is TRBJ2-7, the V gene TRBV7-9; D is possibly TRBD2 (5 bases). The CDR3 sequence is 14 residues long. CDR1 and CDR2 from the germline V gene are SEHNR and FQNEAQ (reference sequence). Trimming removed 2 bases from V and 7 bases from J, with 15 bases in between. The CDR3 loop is CASSLRRAFSEQYF. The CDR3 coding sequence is TGTGCCAGCAGCTTACGGCGGGCCTTCTCGGAGCAGTACTTC.

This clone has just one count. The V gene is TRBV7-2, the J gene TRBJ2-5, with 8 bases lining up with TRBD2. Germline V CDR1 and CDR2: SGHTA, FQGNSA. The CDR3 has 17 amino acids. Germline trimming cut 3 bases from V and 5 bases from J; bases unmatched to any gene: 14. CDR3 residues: CASSFGISGGHGETQYF. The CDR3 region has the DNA TGTGCCAGCAGCTTTGGAATAAGCGGGGGTCACGGGGAGACCCAGTACTTC.

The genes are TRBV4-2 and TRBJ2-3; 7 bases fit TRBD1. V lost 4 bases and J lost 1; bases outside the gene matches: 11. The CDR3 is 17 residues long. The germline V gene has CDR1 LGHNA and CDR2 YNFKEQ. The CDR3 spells CASSPSVTGSRTDTQYF. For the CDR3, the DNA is TGTGCCAGCAGCCCCTCGGTGACAGGGAGTCGCACAGATACGCAGTATTTT.

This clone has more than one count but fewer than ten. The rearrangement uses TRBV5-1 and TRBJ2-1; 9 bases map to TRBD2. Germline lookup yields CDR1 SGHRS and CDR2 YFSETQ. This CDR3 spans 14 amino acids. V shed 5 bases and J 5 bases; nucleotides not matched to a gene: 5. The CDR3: CASSFSGGHNEQFF. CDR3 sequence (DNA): TGCGCCAGCAGTTTTAGCGGGGGACACAATGAGCAGTTCTTC.

The CDR3 is CASSLGAGMGTEAFF. The CDR3 nucleotides are TGTGCCAGCAGCTTAGGGGCAGGGATGGGCACTGAAGCTTTCTTT. The J gene is TRBJ1-1, the V gene TRBV7-9, with D maybe TRBD1 (5 bases). CDR3 length: 15 amino acids. Trimming cost V 1 base and J 4 bases, with 13 bases left between them. Germline CDR1 and CDR2: SEHNR and FQNEAQ (reference sequence).

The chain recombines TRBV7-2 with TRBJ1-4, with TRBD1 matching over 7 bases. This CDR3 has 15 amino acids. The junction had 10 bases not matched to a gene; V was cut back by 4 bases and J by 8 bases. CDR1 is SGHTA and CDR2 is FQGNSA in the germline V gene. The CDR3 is CASSSGGSLREKLFF. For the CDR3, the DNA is TGTGCCAGCAGCTCAGGGGGGTCCTTACGGGAAAAACTGTTTTTT. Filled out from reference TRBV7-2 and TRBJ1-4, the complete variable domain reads GAGVSQSPSNKVTEKGKDVELRCDPISGHTALYWYRQSLGQGLEFLIYFQGNSAPDKSGLPSDRFSAERTGGSVSTLTIQRTQQEDSAVYLCASSSGGSLREKLFFGSGTQLSVL.

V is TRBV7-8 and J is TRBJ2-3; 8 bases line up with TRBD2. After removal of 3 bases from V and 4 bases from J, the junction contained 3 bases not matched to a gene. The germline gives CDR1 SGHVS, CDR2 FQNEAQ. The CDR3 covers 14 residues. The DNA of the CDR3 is TGTGCCAGCAGCTTTAGCGGGGCCCCAGATACGCAGTATTTT. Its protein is CASSFSGAPDTQYF.

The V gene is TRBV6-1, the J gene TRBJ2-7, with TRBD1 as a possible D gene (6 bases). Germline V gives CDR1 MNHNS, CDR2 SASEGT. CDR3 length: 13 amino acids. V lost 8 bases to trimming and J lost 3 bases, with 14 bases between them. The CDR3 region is CASCRQANYEQYF. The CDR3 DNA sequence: TGTGCCAGCTGTAGACAGGCAAACTACGAGCAGTACTTC.

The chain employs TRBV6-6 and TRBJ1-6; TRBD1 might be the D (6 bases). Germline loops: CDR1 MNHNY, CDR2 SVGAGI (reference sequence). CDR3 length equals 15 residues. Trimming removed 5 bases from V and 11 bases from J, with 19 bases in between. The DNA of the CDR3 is TGTGCCAGCAGTCATAAACAGGGTTTTACTACACCCCTCCACTTT. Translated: CASSHKQGFTTPLHF.

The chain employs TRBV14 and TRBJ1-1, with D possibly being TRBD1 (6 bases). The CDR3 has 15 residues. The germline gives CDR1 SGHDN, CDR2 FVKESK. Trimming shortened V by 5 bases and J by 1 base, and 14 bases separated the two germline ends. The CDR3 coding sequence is TGTGCCAGCAGCGCGCTACAGGGCAAGAACACTGAAGCTTTCTTT. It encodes CASSALQGKNTEAFF.

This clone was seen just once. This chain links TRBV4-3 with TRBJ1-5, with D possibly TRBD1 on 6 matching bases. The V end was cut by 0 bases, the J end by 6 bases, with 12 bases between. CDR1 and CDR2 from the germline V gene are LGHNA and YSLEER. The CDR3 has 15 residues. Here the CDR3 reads CASSQDDRTGQPQHF. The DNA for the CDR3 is TGCGCCAGCAGCCAAGACGACAGGACCGGTCAGCCCCAGCATTTT.

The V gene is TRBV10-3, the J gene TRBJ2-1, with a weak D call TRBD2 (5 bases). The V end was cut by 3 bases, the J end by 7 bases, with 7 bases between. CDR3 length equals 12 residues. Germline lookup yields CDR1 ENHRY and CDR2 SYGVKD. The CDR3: CAISDEGNEQFF. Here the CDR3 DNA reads TGTGCCATCAGTGACGAGGGAAATGAGCAGTTCTTC.

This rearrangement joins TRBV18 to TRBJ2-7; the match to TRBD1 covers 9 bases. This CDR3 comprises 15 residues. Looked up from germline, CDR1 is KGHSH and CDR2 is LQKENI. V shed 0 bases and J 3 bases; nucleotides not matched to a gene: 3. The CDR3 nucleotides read TGTGCCAGCTCACCACCGGGGGGACAGGGCTACGAGCAGTACTTC. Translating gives CASSPPGGQGYEQYF.

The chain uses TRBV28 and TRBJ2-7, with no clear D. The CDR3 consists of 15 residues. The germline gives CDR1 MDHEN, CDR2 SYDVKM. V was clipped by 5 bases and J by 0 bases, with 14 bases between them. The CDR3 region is CASSPWASNSYEQYF. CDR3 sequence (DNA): TGTGCCAGCAGTCCCTGGGCATCTAACTCCTACGAGCAGTACTTC. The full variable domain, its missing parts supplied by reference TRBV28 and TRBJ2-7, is DVKVTQSSRYLVKRTGEKVFLECVQDMDHENMFWYRQDPGLGLRLIYFSYDVKMKEKGDIPEGYSVSREKKERFSLILESASTNQTSMYLCASSPWASNSYEQYFGPGTRLTVT.

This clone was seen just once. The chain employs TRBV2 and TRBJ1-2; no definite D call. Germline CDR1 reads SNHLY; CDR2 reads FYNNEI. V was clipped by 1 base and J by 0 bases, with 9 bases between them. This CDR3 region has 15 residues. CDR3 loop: CASSEVSGTNYGYTF. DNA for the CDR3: TGTGCCAGCAGTGAAGTCAGCGGGACTAACTATGGCTACACCTTC.

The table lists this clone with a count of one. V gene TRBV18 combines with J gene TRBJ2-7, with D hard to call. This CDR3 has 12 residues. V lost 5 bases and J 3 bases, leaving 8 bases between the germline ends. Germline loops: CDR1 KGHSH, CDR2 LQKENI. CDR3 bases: TGTGCCAGCTCATTCCAGGACTACGAGCAGTACTTC. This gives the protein CASSFQDYEQYF.

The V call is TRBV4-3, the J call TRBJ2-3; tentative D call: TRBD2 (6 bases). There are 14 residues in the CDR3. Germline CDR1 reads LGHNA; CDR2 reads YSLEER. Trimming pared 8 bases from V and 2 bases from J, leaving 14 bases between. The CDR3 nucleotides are TGCGCCAGCTCGGCTGGCGGGGCCACAGATACGCAGTATTTT. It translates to CASSAGGATDTQYF.

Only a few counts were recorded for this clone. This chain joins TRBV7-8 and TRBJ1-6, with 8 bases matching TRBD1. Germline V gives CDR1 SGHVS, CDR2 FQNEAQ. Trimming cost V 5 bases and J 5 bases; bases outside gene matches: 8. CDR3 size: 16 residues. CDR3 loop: CASSTFDRGHNSPLHF. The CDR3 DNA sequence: TGTGCCAGCAGCACCTTCGACAGGGGTCATAATTCACCCCTCCACTTT.

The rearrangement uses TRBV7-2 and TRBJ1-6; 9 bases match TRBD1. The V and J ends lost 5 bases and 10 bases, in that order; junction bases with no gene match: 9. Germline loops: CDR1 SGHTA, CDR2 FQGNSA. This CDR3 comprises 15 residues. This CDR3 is CASSKGQGGQSPLHF. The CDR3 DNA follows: TGTGCCAGCAGCAAGGGACAGGGTGGGCAATCACCCCTCCACTTT. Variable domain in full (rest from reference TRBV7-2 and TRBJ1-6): GAGVSQSPSNKVTEKGKDVELRCDPISGHTALYWYRQSLGQGLEFLIYFQGNSAPDKSGLPSDRFSAERTGGSVSTLTIQRTQQEDSAVYLCASSKGQGGQSPLHFGNGTRLTVT.

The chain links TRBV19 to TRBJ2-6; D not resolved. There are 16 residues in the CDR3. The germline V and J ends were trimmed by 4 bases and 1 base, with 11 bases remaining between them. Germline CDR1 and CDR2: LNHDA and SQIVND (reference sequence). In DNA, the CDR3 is TGTGCCAGTAGTAGTGACTGGCTTTCTGGGGCCAACGTCCTGACTTTC. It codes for CASSSDWLSGANVLTF.

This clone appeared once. The DNA for the CDR3 is TGCGCCAGCAGCCAAGATGGAGCGGGTGGAAACACTGAAGCTTTCTTT. Amino acids: CASSQDGAGGNTEAFF. The V and J genes are TRBV4-3 and TRBJ1-1; D gene ambiguous. The CDR3 totals 16 residues. With 0 bases removed from V and 2 bases from J, the gap between germline ends came to 13 bases. The germline gives CDR1 LGHNA, CDR2 YSLEER.

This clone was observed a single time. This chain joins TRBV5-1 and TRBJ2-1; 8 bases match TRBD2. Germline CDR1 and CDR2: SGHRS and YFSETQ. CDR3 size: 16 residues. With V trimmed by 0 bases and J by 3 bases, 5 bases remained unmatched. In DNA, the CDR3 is TGCGCCAGCAGCTTGGCCAGCGGGAGTATCTACAATGAGCAGTTCTTC. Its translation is CASSLASGSIYNEQFF.

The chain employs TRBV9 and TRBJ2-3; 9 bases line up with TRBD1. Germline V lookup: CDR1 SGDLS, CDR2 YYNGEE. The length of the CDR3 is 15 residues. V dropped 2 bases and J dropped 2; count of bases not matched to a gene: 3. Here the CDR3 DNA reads TGTGCCAGCAGCGTGGGACAGGGTGACACAGATACGCAGTATTTT. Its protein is CASSVGQGDTDTQYF.

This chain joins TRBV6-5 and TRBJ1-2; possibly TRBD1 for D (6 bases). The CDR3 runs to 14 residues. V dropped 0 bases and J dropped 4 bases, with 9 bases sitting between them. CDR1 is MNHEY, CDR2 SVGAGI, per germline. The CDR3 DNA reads TGTGCCAGCAGTTACTCCAACAGGGTCTATGGCTACACCTTC. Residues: CASSYSNRVYGYTF.

The CDR3 spells CARRSQETQYF. The CDR3 DNA is TGTGCCCGTCGGTCTCAAGAGACCCAGTACTTC. This rearrangement joins TRBV30 to TRBJ2-5; D remains unclear. Germline-derived CDR1 and CDR2 are GTSNPN and SVGIG (reference sequence). The CDR3 covers 11 residues. The V end lost 8 bases, the J end lost 2 bases, and 9 bases lay between the germline ends. Filled out from reference TRBV30 and TRBJ2-5, the complete variable domain reads SQTIHQWPATLVQPVGSPLSLECTVEGTSNPNLYWYRQAAGRGLQLLFYSVGIGQISSEVPQNLSASRPQDRQFILSSKKLLLSDSGFYLCARRSQETQYFGPGTRLLVL.